The source of this T cell receptor (beta chain) is a study of siplizumab effects on memory and regulatory T cells. General observations from the study: Roughly 75-97% of proliferating CD4+ or CD8+ clones lacked an assignable naive or memory phenotype. Sequences below about 10^-5 frequency were poorly captured. As a result, only a minor fraction of alloreactive clones mapped to unstimulated subsets. Naive T cells were seen as more diverse than memory cells and as major alloresponse contributors. Where siplizumab was present, mappable alloreactive CD4+ clones averaged 68.8% Treg-derived, compared with approximately 29% in controls.

The CDR3 contains 17 residues. CDR1 and CDR2 from the germline V gene are SGHTA and FQGTGA. V shed 0 bases and J shed 0 bases, with 12 bases lying between them. The repertoire was sequenced with immunoSEQ multiplex PCR; TCRdb's copy has only in-frame clones and lacks some. The sample carries more than 85,000 clones, around 92% recorded once. As to this clone: As yet, its antigen is unknown.

The sample was CD4+ T cells sorted from blood. This TCR was sampled from a human donor in good health. Some clones in this sample may be carry-over from other donors' samples. This chain uses TRBV7-3 with TRBJ2-1, with D perhaps matching TRBD2 (6 bases). The CDR3 region has the DNA TGTGCCAGCAGCTTAACGGGACTCGATTACTCCTACAATGAGCAGTTCTTC. Amino acid sequence: CASSLTGLDYSYNEQFF.